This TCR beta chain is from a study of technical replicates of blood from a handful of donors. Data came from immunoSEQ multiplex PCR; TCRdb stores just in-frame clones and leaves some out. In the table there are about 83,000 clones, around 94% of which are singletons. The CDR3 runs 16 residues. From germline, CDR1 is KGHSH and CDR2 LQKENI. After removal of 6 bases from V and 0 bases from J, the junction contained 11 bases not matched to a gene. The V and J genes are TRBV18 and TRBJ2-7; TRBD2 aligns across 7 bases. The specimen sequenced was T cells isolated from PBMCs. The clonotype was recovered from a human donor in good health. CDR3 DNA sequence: TGTGCCAGCTCTCCTCAGAGGGGAGGGAGCTCCTACGAGCAGTACTTC. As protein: CASSPQRGGSSYEQYF.